This T cell receptor beta chain was sequenced in a study of T cell responses to AZD1222 COVID-19 vaccine. Regarding the study as a whole: Nearly half of spike-specific TCRs reportedly go after variant regions that carry no mutations. No day 14 peak samples; only post-peak repertoires were characterized. The span of vaccine-associated CD4 TCRs extended across spike, with dominance at 160-218 and 743-854. Spike-specific TCRs gained breadth and depth after people received two AZD1222 doses.

From germline, CDR1 is ENHRY and CDR2 SYGVKD. The CDR3 spans 17 residues. Between the trimmed V and J ends, which lost 0 bases and 0 bases, there was a span of 12 bases. Clones were sequenced by immunoSEQ multiplex PCR, and TCRdb holds only the in-frame ones, with some missing. The sample has about 180,000 clones, 85% to 90% seen once. Regarding this clone: Its antigen is not known.

The rearrangement links TRBV10-3 to TRBJ1-5; D perhaps matches TRBD1 (6 bases). The sequence derives from an adult in good health. Here the sequenced sample was peripheral blood, taken on day 0 of AZD1222 vaccination. CDR3 region: CAISESMGANSNQPQHF. In DNA form, the CDR3 reads TGTGCCATCAGTGAGTCGATGGGGGCGAATAGCAATCAGCCCCAGCATTTT.